This entry describes one TCR beta chain. The assay was immunoSEQ multiplex PCR, and TCRdb's table has in-frame clones only and misses some. The data contain some 49,000 clones, 65% to 90% of them singletons. These data belong to a study of control samples from healthy donors and cancer patients. This CDR3 has 13 amino acids. Germline CDR1 and CDR2: SNHLY and FYNNEI. Trimming took 10 bases from V and 1 from J, leaving 13 bases between them. This receptor was obtained from a woman in her fifties or sixties with lung cancer. V and J are TRBV2 and TRBJ1-2, with a weak D call TRBD1 (5 bases). Sample: PBMCs. For the CDR3, the DNA is TGTGCCATTGACAGTCAAAATAACTATGGCTACACCTTC. It is translated as CAIDSQNNYGYTF.